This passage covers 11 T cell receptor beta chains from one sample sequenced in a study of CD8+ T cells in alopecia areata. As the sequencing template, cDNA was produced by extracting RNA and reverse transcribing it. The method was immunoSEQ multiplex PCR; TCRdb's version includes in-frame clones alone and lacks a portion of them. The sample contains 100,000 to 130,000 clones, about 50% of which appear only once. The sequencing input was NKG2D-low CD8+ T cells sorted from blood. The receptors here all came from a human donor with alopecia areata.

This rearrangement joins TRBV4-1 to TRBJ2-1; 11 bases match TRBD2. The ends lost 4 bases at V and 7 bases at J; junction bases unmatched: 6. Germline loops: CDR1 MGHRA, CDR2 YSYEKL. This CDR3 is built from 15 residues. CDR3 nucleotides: TGCGCCAGCAGCCCGACTAGCGGGATTAGAAATGAGCAGTTCTTC. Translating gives CASSPTSGIRNEQFF.

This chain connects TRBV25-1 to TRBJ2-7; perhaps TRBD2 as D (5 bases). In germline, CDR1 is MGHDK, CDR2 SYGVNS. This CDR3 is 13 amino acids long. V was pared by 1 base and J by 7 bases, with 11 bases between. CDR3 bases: TGTGCCAGCAGTGAATCGGGGTCCGGGGAGCAGTACTTC. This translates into CASSESGSGEQYF.

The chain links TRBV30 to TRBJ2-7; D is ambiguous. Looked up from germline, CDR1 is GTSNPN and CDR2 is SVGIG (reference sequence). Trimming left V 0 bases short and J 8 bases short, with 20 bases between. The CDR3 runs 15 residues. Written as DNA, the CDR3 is TGTGCCTGGAGTGTAGACGGGTTTGTTCCAGGCCAGCAGTACTTC. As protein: CAWSVDGFVPGQQYF. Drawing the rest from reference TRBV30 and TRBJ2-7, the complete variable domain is SQTIHQWPATLVQPVGSPLSLECTVEGTSNPNLYWYRQAAGRGLQLLFYSVGIGQISSEVPQNLSASRPQDRQFILSSKKLLLSDSGFYLCAWSVDGFVPGQQYFGPGTRLTVT.

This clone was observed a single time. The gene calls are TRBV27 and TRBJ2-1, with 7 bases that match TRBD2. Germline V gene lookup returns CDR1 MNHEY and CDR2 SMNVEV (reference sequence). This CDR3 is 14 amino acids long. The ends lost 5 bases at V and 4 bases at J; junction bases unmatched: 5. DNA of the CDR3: TGTGCCAGCAGTATTAGCGGGTTTTACAATGAGCAGTTCTTC. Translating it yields CASSISGFYNEQFF.

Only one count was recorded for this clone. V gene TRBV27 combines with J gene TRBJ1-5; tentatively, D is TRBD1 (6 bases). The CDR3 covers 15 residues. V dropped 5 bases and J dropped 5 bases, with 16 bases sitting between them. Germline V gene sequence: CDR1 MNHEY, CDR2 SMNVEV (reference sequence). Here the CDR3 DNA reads TGTGCCAGCAGTAATCAGGGGCTCGGGGATCAGCCCCAGCATTTT. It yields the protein CASSNQGLGDQPQHF.

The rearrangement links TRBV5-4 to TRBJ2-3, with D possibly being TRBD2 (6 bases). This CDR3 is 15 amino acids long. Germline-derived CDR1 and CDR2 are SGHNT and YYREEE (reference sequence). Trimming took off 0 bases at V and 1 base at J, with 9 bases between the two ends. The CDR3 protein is CASSLVTGGTDTQYF. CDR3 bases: TGTGCCAGCAGCTTGGTAACGGGAGGCACAGATACGCAGTATTTT.

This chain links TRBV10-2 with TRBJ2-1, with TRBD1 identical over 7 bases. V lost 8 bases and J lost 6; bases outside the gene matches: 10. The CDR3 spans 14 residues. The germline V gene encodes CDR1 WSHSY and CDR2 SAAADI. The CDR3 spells CASRTGQMVNEQFF. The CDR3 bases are TGCGCCAGCCGGACGGGACAGATGGTCAATGAGCAGTTCTTC.

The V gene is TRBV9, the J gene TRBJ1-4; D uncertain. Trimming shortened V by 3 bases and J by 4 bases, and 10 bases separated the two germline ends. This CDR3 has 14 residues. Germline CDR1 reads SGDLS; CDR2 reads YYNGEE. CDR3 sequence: CASSDHGINEKLFF. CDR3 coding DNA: TGTGCCAGCAGCGATCACGGGATTAATGAAAAACTGTTTTTT.

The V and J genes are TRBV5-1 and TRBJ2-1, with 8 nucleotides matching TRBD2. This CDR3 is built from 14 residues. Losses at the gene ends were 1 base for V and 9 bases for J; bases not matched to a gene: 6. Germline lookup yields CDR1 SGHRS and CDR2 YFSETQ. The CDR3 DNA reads TGCGCCAGCAGCTTGCGGGAGGGTCGGGGTGAGCAGTTCTTC. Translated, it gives CASSLREGRGEQFF.

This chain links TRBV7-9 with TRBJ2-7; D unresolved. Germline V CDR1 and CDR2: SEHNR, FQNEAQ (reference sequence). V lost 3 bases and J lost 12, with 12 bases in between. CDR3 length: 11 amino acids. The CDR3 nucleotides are TGTGCCAGCAGCTTCCGTGATGGGCTGTACTTC. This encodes CASSFRDGLYF.

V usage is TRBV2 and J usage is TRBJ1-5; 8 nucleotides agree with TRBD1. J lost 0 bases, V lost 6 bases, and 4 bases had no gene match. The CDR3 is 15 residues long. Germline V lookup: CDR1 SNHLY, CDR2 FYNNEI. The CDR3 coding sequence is TGTGCCAGCAGACAGGGGGGAGGTAGCAATCAGCCCCAGCATTTT. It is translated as CASRQGGGSNQPQHF.